This T cell receptor (beta chain) was sequenced for a study of blood T cell repertoires in COVID-19 (dated by TCRdb to about 2020). Concerning the study at large: The collaborator samples originated in the United States, Italy and Spain and spanned the acute and convalescent phases of COVID-19. The material from the prospective study consisted of cDNA or gDNA derived from T cells, B-cell-depleted T cells, or PBMCs. Subjects who had been exposed to COVID-19, were actively infected with it, or had recovered from it provided the deeply sampled blood TCRbeta repertoires that made up the dataset. A freely available public database, intended as a resource for researchers studying the immune response to SARS-CoV-2, is where the repertoires were released. Samples were obtained from the ongoing ImmuneRACE study (first 160 participants) and from roughly 1,300 subjects provided by 6 global collaborators. A de-identified subject ID, COVID-19 status, age in years and sex were almost always included in the sample metadata. HLA class I and class II types, where available, came from metadata supplied by the sample provider rather than from assay-based typing.

Of note for this clone: Its antigen is not yet known. No clone much larger than this one lies a single base away; base qualities are absent.

The collaborating institutions used their own protocols to collect whole blood in K2EDTA tubes. For TCRbeta analysis, collaborator samples were shipped as frozen whole blood, as isolated PBMCs, or as DNA extracted from either sample type. The investigation overall reported the following: How much clinical and demographic metadata was included differed by source and by participant, and the metadata was provided uncurated.

TCRbeta CDR3 regions were amplified from genomic DNA by means of the immunoSEQ Assay, a bias-controlled multiplex PCR. Processing in the source paper ran as follows. Nucleated cell counts per sample were estimated from amplification of reference gene primers within the assay. To quantify the absolute abundance of each unique TCRbeta CDR3 rearrangement, sequence reads were collapsed and filtered. For each sample, productive Simpson clonality was calculated by taking the square root of Simpson's diversity index across productive rearrangements. As stored in TCRdb, this immuneACCESS dataset retains in-frame rearrangements with V and J assigned. A fraction of the clones does not appear; measured against another copy, unresolved V genes explain less than half of the discrepancy, and the remainder lacks a known reason. Clone size and the V and J calls come from that table; the DNA yielded D and trimming. This sample gives around 180,000 clones in total; around 90% of them show up just once. Approximately 24% of the sample rests with the top ten.

From a lookup of the germline V gene, CDR1 and CDR2 are KGHDR and SFDVKD. A distance of 14 bases separates the germline ends of V and J, which lose 4 bases and 4 bases respectively. Including the terminal cysteine and phenylalanine, the CDR3 comprises 15 residues. The read is trimmed to its CDR3 DNA, 45 bases read in frame from base 1. The material sequenced was peripheral blood. The V gene is TRBV24-1 and the J gene is TRBJ2-3; the D segment could be TRBD1, given 6 matching bases. The source is a man in his sixties with acute or convalescent COVID-19. The nucleotides read TGTGCCACCAGTGACGCGCGACAGGTTGCAGATACGCAGTATTTT. This yields the protein CATSDARQVADTQYF.